A selection of T cell receptor beta chains follows, all from one sample in a study of shared clonotypes between healthy human individuals. Data came from immunoSEQ multiplex PCR; TCRdb stores just in-frame clones and leaves some out. This sample has around 300,000 clones; over 75% occur once, and the top ten carry around 15%. The sample comprised memory CD8+ T cells sorted from blood. Receptors originate from a man aged 18 to 29 in good health. CDR3s include the opening cysteine and the closing phenylalanine or tryptophan. A D gene is named only where the DNA matches it firmly.

. TRBV7-9 13 CASSFTRSHEQYF
. TRBV6-5 16 CASSYSPGGNQETQYF
. TRBV11-2 11 CASSFWDTQYF
. TRBV30 14 CAWSGLAGSGEQYF
. TRBV27 17 CASSLGPTSSGANVLTF
. TRBV7-9 16 CASSLLFGRAHQPQHF
. TRBV27 11 CASSAIYEQYF
TRBD1 TRBV5-6 14 CASSLGGGFYEQYF
. TRBV10-3 15 CAISERRENTGELFF
. TRBV10-1 15 CASSDPGSYTGELFF
. TRBV28 15 CASSSVPVSSYEQYF
. TRBV6-5 15 CASSSFGGADEKLFF
. TRBV19 15 CASSITAGGTGELFF
TRBD1 TRBV28 15 CASREWTGEGNEQFF
. TRBV28 14 CASSFNGNSYEQYF
. TRBV5-6 15 CASSSPGRSNSPLHF
. TRBV6-1 15 CASSEGRDKHYEQYF
. TRBV19 16 CASSMWALNDNYGYTF
TRBD1 TRBV7-6 16 CASSLRDRGFPYEQYF
. TRBV9 14 CASSVGEGPYEQYF
. TRBV2 12 CASSGLLIGQYF
TRBD1 TRBV28 20 CASSSRQGRSSRGAFYEQYF
. TRBV30 15 CAWSVHRPYNSPLHF
. TRBV4-3 13 CASSQERSDTQYF
TRBD2 TRBV2 20 CASSEDGPAGGPSGANVLTF
. TRBV9 14 CASSVGSLSGELFF
. TRBV6-6 14 CASSSPDTPYEQYF
. TRBV9 14 CASSVDGEAETQYF
. TRBV7-4 16 CASSLPDRTYPYEQYF
. TRBV2 10 CASSGREKYF
. TRBV5-1 15 CASSSTLVRTDTQYF
. TRBV27 14 CASSFGGSNQPQHF
. TRBV6-1 10 CARDTQPQHF
. TRBV25-1 15 CASSGGAAGANVLTF
TRBD1 TRBV6-1 13 CASSAYRGTEQFF
. TRBV6-5 14 CASSYGGSHETQYF
. TRBV5-8 14 CASSFGDGTYEQYF
. TRBV27 13 CASSFYPQETQYF
. TRBV5-4 15 CASSPRSGVTDTQYF
. TRBV11-2 12 CASSSGGYEQYF